The 17 T cell receptor beta chains in this list originate from one sample, sequenced in a study of radiotherapy plus CTLA-4 blockade in lung cancer. TCRdb keeps only in-frame clones here, not all; method: immunoSEQ multiplex PCR. The sample carries 40,000 to 50,000 clones, roughly 76% recorded once. The sample was peripheral blood, taken from a patient treated with radiotherapy plus ipilimumab. These receptor sequences come from a human donor with non-small cell lung cancer who had a complete response to radiotherapy plus ipilimumab.

In its sample, this clone was seen a few times. The chain employs TRBV7-8 and TRBJ1-3; 8 bases are shared with TRBD1. Germline CDR1 SGHVS, CDR2 FQNEAQ. J gave up 4 bases and V 3 bases, and 8 bases lay outside the gene matches. The CDR3 runs 16 residues. In nucleotides, the CDR3 is TGTGCCAGCAGCTTCTTTGGACAGGGCTCAGGAAACACCATATATTTT. This gives the protein CASSFFGQGSGNTIYF.

This clone was seen only once. The chain combines TRBV11-2 with TRBJ2-7; D possibly corresponds to TRBD2 (6 bases). The V gene's germline CDR1 is SGHAT and CDR2 FQNNGV. V dropped 1 base and J dropped 6 bases, with 7 bases sitting between them. CDR3 length: 12 residues. The CDR3: CASSLAGLEQYF. The CDR3 DNA reads as TGTGCCAGCAGCTTAGCGGGACTCGAGCAGTACTTC.

The chain is built from TRBV7-2 and TRBJ1-2; D unclear. V lost 5 bases and J 8 bases, leaving 18 bases between the germline ends. CDR1 and CDR2 from the germline V gene are SGHTA and FQGNSA. The CDR3 length is 14 residues. CDR3 sequence: CASSRNRGSGGYTF. As DNA, the CDR3 is TGTGCCAGCAGCCGAAATCGGGGAAGTGGCGGCTACACCTTC.

This chain connects TRBV27 to TRBJ1-2; D gene uncertain. The germline V and J ends were trimmed by 4 bases and 1 base, with 13 bases remaining between them. This CDR3 has 15 residues. CDR1 and CDR2 (germline): MNHEY, SMNVEV (reference sequence). CDR3 sequence reads: CASSSPAGSNYGYTF. For the CDR3, the DNA is TGTGCCAGCAGTTCCCCCGCCGGGAGTAACTATGGCTACACCTTC.

The gene calls are TRBV19 and TRBJ1-2; D not resolved. Between the trimmed V and J ends, which lost 6 bases and 2 bases, there was a span of 7 bases. Germline V lookup: CDR1 LNHDA, CDR2 SQIVND (reference sequence). This CDR3 is 12 amino acids long. Here the CDR3 reads CASRALNYGYTF. The CDR3 DNA follows: TGTGCCAGTAGGGCCCTCAACTATGGCTACACCTTC.

The V and J genes are TRBV7-8 and TRBJ2-7; 16 nucleotides agree with TRBD2. The CDR3 runs 16 residues. CDR1 SGHVS and CDR2 FQNEAQ come from the germline V gene. The V and J ends lost 3 bases and 9 bases, in that order; junction bases with no gene match: 8. The CDR3 protein is CASSFAGTSGGAGQYF. CDR3 DNA: TGTGCCAGCAGCTTTGCCGGGACTAGCGGGGGGGCGGGGCAGTACTTC.

The chain's CDR3 is CASSSLGRGRLTQYF. In DNA, the CDR3 is TGTGCCAGCAGCTCGCTAGGGAGAGGGCGTCTGACCCAGTACTTC. This chain connects TRBV7-6 to TRBJ2-5, with D possibly matching TRBD2 (5 bases). The CDR3 length is 15 residues. V was trimmed by 4 bases and J by 7 bases, leaving 19 bases between them. Germline V CDR1 and CDR2: SGHVS, FNYEAQ.

The rearrangement uses TRBV28 and TRBJ2-7; D ambiguous. This CDR3 is 11 amino acids long. Germline V gene lookup returns CDR1 MDHEN and CDR2 SYDVKM. The V end was cut by 3 bases, the J end by 4 bases, with 4 bases between. CDR3 loop: CASSLRYEQYF. CDR3 nucleotide sequence: TGTGCCAGCAGTTTGCGGTACGAGCAGTACTTC.

CDR3 sequence: CASKARQGVYEKLFF. The DNA of the CDR3 is TGTGCCAGCAAAGCACGACAGGGGGTATATGAAAAACTGTTTTTT. The V and J genes are TRBV5-6 and TRBJ1-4, with 9 bases lining up with TRBD1. The CDR3 sequence is 15 residues long. With 6 bases clipped from V and 6 bases from J, the junction kept 9 bases outside the gene matches. The V gene's germline CDR1 is SGHDT and CDR2 YYEEEE.

This clone was detected a few times. The CDR3 nucleotides are TGCGCCAGCAGCGATCGGACTAGCGGGGGGGTTGAGACCCAGTACTTC. Translated: CASSDRTSGGVETQYF. J is TRBJ2-5 and V is TRBV4-3; 15 bases match TRBD2. Trimming took 5 bases from V and 5 from J; bases not matched to a gene: 6. The CDR3 totals 16 residues. Per the germline V gene, CDR1 is LGHNA and CDR2 is YSLEER.

The chain has TRBV19 and TRBJ1-1; 7 nucleotides line up with TRBD1. Germline assignment: CDR1 LNHDA and CDR2 SQIVND (reference sequence). The CDR3 spans 16 residues. Trimming removed 1 base from V and 0 bases from J; junction bases left unmatched: 5. CDR3: CASSIAATGLNTEAFF. In DNA form, the CDR3 reads TGTGCCAGTAGTATAGCCGCGACAGGGCTGAACACTGAAGCTTTCTTT.

As regards this clone: At one boundary the junction diverges from the germline segment, which might be a read error. The V call is TRBV28, the J call TRBJ2-7; D possibly corresponds to TRBD2 (5 bases). Germline V CDR1 and CDR2: MDHEN, SYDVKM. This CDR3 is built from 10 residues. The CDR3 sequence is CARRRDEQYF. The CDR3, as DNA: TGTGCCCGCAGGCGGGACGAGCAGTACTTC.

The sample holds a few counts of this clone. In DNA form, the CDR3 reads TGCGCCAGCAGCTTGGACGCGACAGGGTTGAACACCGGGGAGCTGTTTTTT. Translating it yields CASSLDATGLNTGELFF. The V gene is TRBV5-1, the J gene TRBJ2-2; 7 nucleotides align to TRBD1. The germline CDR1 and CDR2 sequences are SGHRS and YFSETQ. V trimming: 0 bases; J trimming: 1 base; junction bases outside the gene matches: 6. This CDR3 has 17 amino acids.

The chain employs TRBV19 and TRBJ1-5, with 8 bases that match TRBD1. With V trimmed by 3 bases and J by 2 bases, 0 bases remained unmatched. The CDR3 loop spans 14 amino acids. Germline CDR1 LNHDA, CDR2 SQIVND (reference sequence). CDR3 sequence: CASSMTGGNQPQHF. As DNA, the CDR3 is TGTGCCAGTAGTATGACAGGGGGCAATCAGCCCCAGCATTTT.

The chain employs TRBV7-2 and TRBJ2-3; tentatively, D is TRBD2 (6 bases). This CDR3 has 14 residues. Trimming pared 4 bases from V and 1 base from J, leaving 9 bases between. CDR1 is SGHTA and CDR2 is FQGNSA in the germline V gene. The CDR3 here is CASSSQRGTDTQYF. The DNA of the CDR3 is TGTGCCAGCAGCTCACAGCGGGGCACAGATACGCAGTATTTT.

This clone was seen a few times. DNA of the CDR3: TGTGCTAGTGGTCGGACTAGCTTCACAGATACGCAGTATTTT. Translating gives CASGRTSFTDTQYF. The chain recombines TRBV12-5 with TRBJ2-3; TRBD2 matches at 8 bases. CDR1 LGHNT and CDR2 FRNRAP come from the germline V gene. CDR3 length equals 14 residues. With V trimmed by 5 bases and J by 2 bases, 3 bases remained unmatched.

The gene calls are TRBV6-5 and TRBJ2-7; 12 bases agree with TRBD2. V trimming: 5 bases; J trimming: 2 bases; junction bases outside the gene matches: 4. The CDR3 is made up of 15 amino acids. Germline V gene lookup returns CDR1 MNHEY and CDR2 SVGAGI. CDR3 nucleotides: TGTGCCAGCAGTCCCGGACTAGCGGGGACCTACGAGCAGTACTTC. It encodes CASSPGLAGTYEQYF.